This T cell receptor beta chain was retrieved from a study of cytomegalovirus exposure and HLA in healthy donors. Primers for the PCR totalled 60 Vbeta and 13 Jbeta. The protocol was immunoSEQ multiplex PCR, while the TCRdb copy is restricted to in-frame clones and leaves out a portion. The sample yields under 250,000 clones, about three quarters seen once. Points on this clone: The antigen is unknown.

Study results and limitations: Apparent HLA restriction characterized most CMV-associated TCR beta chains in a later analysis. Most TCR beta V segments were productive about 90% or about 30% of the time in an earlier analysis.

The V end lost 1 base, the J end lost 4 bases, and 16 bases lay between the germline ends. Per germline, CDR1 SSHAT and CDR2 FNYEAQ (reference sequence). There are 16 residues in the CDR3. The material sequenced was PBMCs. This receptor was obtained from a boy aged 5-17 years in good health and CMV-seronegative. The V call is TRBV7-7, the J call TRBJ2-5; D might be TRBD1 (6 bases). CDR3 loop: CASSLGLREGGETQYF. DNA of the CDR3: TGTGCCAGCAGCTTAGGTCTCAGGGAAGGGGGAGAGACCCAGTACTTC.